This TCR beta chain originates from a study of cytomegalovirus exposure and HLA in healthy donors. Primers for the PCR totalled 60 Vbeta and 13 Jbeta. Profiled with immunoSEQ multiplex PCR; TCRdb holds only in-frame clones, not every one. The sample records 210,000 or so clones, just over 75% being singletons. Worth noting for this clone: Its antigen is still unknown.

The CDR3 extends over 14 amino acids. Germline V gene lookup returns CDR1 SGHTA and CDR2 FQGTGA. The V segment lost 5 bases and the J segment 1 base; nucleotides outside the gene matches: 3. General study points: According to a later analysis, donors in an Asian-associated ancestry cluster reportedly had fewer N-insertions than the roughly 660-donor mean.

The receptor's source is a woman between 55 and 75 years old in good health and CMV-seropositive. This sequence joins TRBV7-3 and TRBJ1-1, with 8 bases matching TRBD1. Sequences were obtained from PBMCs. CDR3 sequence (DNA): TGTGCCAGCAGCACGACAGGGGAGAACACTGAAGCTTTCTTT. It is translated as CASSTTGENTEAFF.